This T cell receptor beta chain was identified during a study of blood T cell repertoires in COVID-19. Study at large: COVID-19 samples from acute and convalescent phases originated in the United States, Italy and Spain. From T cells, B-cell-depleted T cells, or PBMCs came the material, which was cDNA or gDNA.

In germline, CDR1 is MDHEN, CDR2 SYDVKM. V was clipped by 6 bases and J by 0 bases, with 15 bases between them. This CDR3 is 15 amino acids long. Per the original methods: The authors estimated nucleated cell counts from reference gene primer amplification. The protocol was immunoSEQ multiplex PCR, while the TCRdb copy is restricted to in-frame clones and leaves out a portion. Clone size and V and J calls were adopted from that table, with D and trimming inferred from the DNA. This table has roughly 150,000 clones, roughly 80% appearing once. This TCR was sampled from a man in his 60s with acute or convalescent COVID-19. The sample comprised peripheral blood. V usage is TRBV28 and J usage is TRBJ2-7; D may be TRBD2 (5 bases). CDR3 residues: CASSHGLTRSYEQYF. The CDR3 bases are TGTGCCAGCAGCCATGGACTTACGCGCTCCTACGAGCAGTACTTC.